These 12 T cell receptor beta chains were sequenced from one sample in a study of vaccination and CD4 T cells after COVID-19. Sequenced with the Oncomine TCR Beta short-read assay was DNA taken from cultured CD4+ T cells. Using its own MiXCR run on the PCR reads, TCRdb lists one record per CDR3 protein. Of under 20,000 distinct CDR3 sequences listed, 51% are singletons. The antigens these receptors bind are not known. Described treatment: approximately 10-day PBMC culture with coronavirus spike peptide pools or control peptides (ViraFEST assay). The specimen comprised CD4+ T cells from blood, cultured in vitro, sampled before SARS-CoV-2 vaccination. The receptors here all came from a human donor who had recovered from COVID-19.

The rearrangement uses TRBV25-1 and TRBJ2-3; TRBD1 agrees at 8 bases. The V segment lost 6 bases and the J segment 0 bases; nucleotides outside the gene matches: 5. This CDR3 has 15 amino acids. CDR1 MGHDK and CDR2 SYGVNS come from the germline V gene. The CDR3 region has the DNA TGTGCCAGCAGGGACAGGGAAAGAAGCACAGATACGCAGTATTTT. It translates to CASRDRERSTDTQYF.

The chain joins TRBV7-2 to TRBJ2-5, with 7 bases that match TRBD1. Unmatched junction bases numbered 6, after V lost 2 bases and J lost 6 bases. Germline CDR1 reads SGHTA; CDR2 reads FQGNSA. CDR3 size: 14 residues. DNA of the CDR3: TGTGCCAGCAGCTTACAAAGACAGGGACAGACCCAGTACTTC. Residues: CASSLQRQGQTQYF.

This clonotype was detected a few times. This chain connects TRBV6-2 or TRBV6-3 to TRBJ2-5, with D perhaps matching TRBD2 (6 bases). The germline V gene encodes CDR1 MNHEY and CDR2 SVGEGT. There are 13 residues in the CDR3. The V end lost 2 bases, the J end lost 5 bases, and 9 bases lay between the germline ends. The CDR3 DNA is TGTGCCAGCAGTTACCCAGGGAGGGAGACCCAGTACTTC. This codes for CASSYPGRETQYF.

The chain carries TRBV18 and TRBJ2-7; 10 nucleotides align to TRBD1. CDR3 length: 15 amino acids. V was clipped by 2 bases and J by 7 bases; unmatched bases: 8. The germline V gene has CDR1 KGHSH and CDR2 LQKENI. The CDR3 spells CASSPYRDRGREQYF. As DNA, the CDR3 is TGTGCCAGCTCACCATACCGGGACAGGGGAAGGGAGCAGTACTTC.

This clonotype was observed a few times. The V gene is TRBV28, the J gene TRBJ1-4; D uncertain. This CDR3 comprises 11 residues. V dropped 10 bases and J dropped 8 bases, with 11 bases sitting between them. Germline V gene sequence: CDR1 MDHEN, CDR2 SYDVKM. CDR3 loop: CATHQREKLFF. CDR3 DNA: TGTGCCACCCATCAACGGGAAAAACTGTTTTTT. The full variable domain, completed using reference TRBV28 and TRBJ1-4, is DVKVTQSSRYLVKRTGEKVFLECVQDMDHENMFWYRQDPGLGLRLIYFSYDVKMKEKGDIPEGYSVSREKKERFSLILESASTNQTSMYLCATHQREKLFFGSGTQLSVL.

The CDR3 nucleotides are TGTGCCAGCAGGTCCGGGACAGACGTCTCCTACGAGCAGTACTTC. Translated, it gives CASRSGTDVSYEQYF. The rearrangement uses TRBV6-1 and TRBJ2-7; 7 bases align to TRBD1. Germline CDR1 MNHNS, CDR2 SASEGT. V lost 6 bases to trimming and J lost 0 bases; unmatched junction nucleotides: 8. The CDR3 is made up of 15 amino acids.

The table lists this clonotype with a count of one. The chain combines TRBV20-1 with TRBJ2-5; D might be TRBD2 (6 bases). CDR3 length: 16 residues. V lost 5 bases, J lost 4 bases, and 23 bases lay in between. Germline CDR1 is DFQATT and CDR2 is SNEGSKA (reference sequence). The DNA for the CDR3 is TGCAGTGCTGGGCCTTGGGGGGTGTGGGCAAGAGAGACCCAGTACTTC. Its protein product is CSAGPWGVWARETQYF.

The chain has TRBV7-8 and TRBJ1-1; tentative D call: TRBD1 (6 bases). This CDR3 region has 18 residues. The V end was cut by 2 bases, the J end by 3 bases, with 22 bases between. Germline V CDR1 and CDR2: SGHVS, FQNEAQ. The CDR3 DNA is TGTGCCAGCAGCTTAACCGGACAGCCGAACTTTCTGGACACTGAAGCTTTCTTT. This sequence encodes CASSLTGQPNFLDTEAFF.

In this sample, this clonotype turned up once. This rearrangement joins TRBV12-3 or TRBV12-4 to TRBJ2-7; tentative D call: TRBD2 (5 bases). The CDR3 extends over 13 amino acids. V lost 6 bases and J lost 7, with 16 bases in between. CDR3 sequence (DNA): TGTGCCAGCAGGATAGACCAAACGGGGGAGCAGTACTTC. The encoded protein is CASRIDQTGEQYF.

V is TRBV28 and J is TRBJ1-5, with a weak D call TRBD1 (6 bases). Between the trimmed V and J ends, which lost 4 bases and 4 bases, there was a span of 8 bases. In germline, CDR1 is MDHEN, CDR2 SYDVKM. The CDR3 runs to 13 residues. Here the CDR3 reads CASSSDRNQPQHF. As DNA, the CDR3 is TGTGCCAGCAGTTCGGACAGAAATCAGCCCCAGCATTTT.

This clonotype was seen just once. The gene calls are TRBV9 and TRBJ2-1, with D perhaps matching TRBD2 (5 bases). V dropped 0 bases and J dropped 9 bases, with 7 bases sitting between them. Germline V gene data show CDR1 as SGDLS and CDR2 as YYNGEE. CDR3 length equals 12 residues. The CDR3 loop reads CASSVGGFEQFF. In nucleotides, the CDR3 is TGTGCCAGCAGCGTAGGAGGGTTTGAGCAGTTCTTC.

This chain links TRBV2 with TRBJ2-1, with D possibly called TRBD1 or TRBD2 (5 bases each). Trimming stripped 9 bases from V and 3 bases from J, with 15 bases between. Germline values: CDR1 SNHLY, CDR2 FYNNEI. The CDR3 covers 14 residues. CDR3 amino acids: CASRDGFGYNEQFF. CDR3 in DNA: TGTGCCAGTAGGGACGGATTTGGCTACAATGAGCAGTTCTTC.